Below, one T cell receptor beta chain is given with its context. This specimen belongs to a study of blood T cell repertoires in COVID-19. In the study overall: Samples representing acute and convalescent COVID-19 were sourced from the United States, Italy and Spain. From T cells, B-cell-depleted T cells, or PBMCs came the material, which was cDNA or gDNA.

As handled by the study authors: The authors estimated nucleated cell counts from reference gene primer amplification. TCRdb's copy holds only in-frame clones and misses some; the assay was immunoSEQ multiplex PCR. The V and J calls and clone size were taken over from that table, and D and trimming were inferred from the DNA. The top ten hold 2.3% of the sample, which has about 390,000 clones, around 87% seen once. The Seattle patients, enrolled during active infection, were followed longitudinally. With 5 bases clipped from V and 4 bases from J, the junction kept 4 bases outside the gene matches. From germline, CDR1 is SGHNT and CDR2 YYREEE (reference sequence). The length of the CDR3 is 13 residues.

The gene calls are TRBV5-4 and TRBJ1-1, with TRBD1 matching over 8 bases. The TCR comes from an older woman with COVID-19, enrolled during active disease. The material sequenced was peripheral blood. CDR3 DNA sequence: TGTGCCAGCAGGAGGACAGGGAGCACTGAAGCTTTCTTT. It is translated as CASRRTGSTEAFF.